This T cell receptor (beta chain) was obtained from a study of cytomegalovirus exposure and HLA in healthy donors. Overall study findings and caveats: Clonal expansion was found to be greater in HLA-associated TCR beta chains than in equally common others in a later analysis. Prior analysis indicated that the majority of TCR beta V segments exhibited productivity approximately 87% or approximately 30% of the time. The likely origin of a cluster of highly shared sequence variants was a sequencing artifact. Reportedly, diagnosis of cytomegalovirus status by the classifier showed high specificity and sensitivity.

This CDR3 has 14 amino acids. V gave up 0 bases and J gave up 5 bases, with 11 bases separating them. The germline V gene encodes CDR1 SGHRS and CDR2 YFSETQ. With respect to this clone: Its antigen is as yet unknown.

With 60 Vbeta and 13 Jbeta primers, the PCR was carried out. Profiled with immunoSEQ multiplex PCR; TCRdb holds only in-frame clones, not every one. The data show some 170,000 clones, around 77% seen once. Input material: PBMCs. The V gene is TRBV5-1, the J gene TRBJ1-1; a weak D match, TRBD1 (6 bases). The receptor was derived from a woman aged 25-40 years in good health and CMV-seronegative. CDR3: CASSLEQGKTEAFF. For the CDR3, the DNA is TGCGCCAGCAGCTTGGAGCAGGGGAAAACTGAAGCTTTCTTT.